This entry is about one T cell receptor beta chain. These data come from a study of siplizumab effects on memory and regulatory T cells. Profiled with immunoSEQ multiplex PCR; TCRdb holds only in-frame clones, not every one. This sample has around 100,000 clones, with about 91% found just once. The sample consisted of CD4+ T cells sorted from blood. This sequence was found in a human donor in good health.

The CDR3 DNA is TGTGCCAGCAGCCTCGGGACGGTATATGGCTACACCTTC. Its protein product is CASSLGTVYGYTF. The rearrangement uses TRBV7-2 and TRBJ1-2, with a possible D match to TRBD1 (5 bases). Trimming removed 5 bases from V and 5 bases from J, with 12 bases in between. CDR1 is SGHTA, CDR2 FQGNSA, per germline. CDR3 length: 13 amino acids.